Listed below are T cell receptor beta chains from one sample, sequenced in a study of beta chain features in type 1 diabetes. Clones were read by immunoSEQ multiplex PCR, and TCRdb kept only the in-frame ones, dropping some. Among hundreds of thousands of clones, roughly an eighth were seen once, and the ten largest hold about 0.027%. The sample comprised naive CD4+ T cells from blood. The source is a woman aged 40 to 50 in good health. Each CDR3 is given with its conserved first and last residue. Clone size, where shown, is once, few, many, or a class for clones that have expanded.

cdr3_aa,v_call,j_call,clone_size
CASSRRSASGVRGQETQYF,TRBV2,TRBJ2-5,few
CSVENLLTGLLEEKLFF,TRBV29-1,TRBJ1-4,few
CASSLGGTATDTQYF,TRBV5-1,TRBJ2-3,-
CAISESAGGYEGPYGYTF,TRBV10-3,TRBJ1-2,-
CASSGGLGTQYF,TRBV7-8,TRBJ2-5,few
CASTNFRGNTGELFF,TRBV6-5,TRBJ2-2,-
CASSYSGTSFETQYF,TRBV7-9,TRBJ2-5,few
CASSWSGGGVQETQYF,TRBV2,TRBJ2-5,few
CASSQDRGSGNQETQYF,TRBV4-1,TRBJ2-5,few
CASSPGMGTGNEKLFF,TRBV4-3,TRBJ1-4,many
CASSLDGQATSYGYTF,TRBV5-1,TRBJ1-2,few
CASSLSLRLTSTDTQYF,TRBV14,TRBJ2-3,-
CASSYSKQLSYEQYF,TRBV6-5,TRBJ2-7,-
CASSEGGETGANVLTF,TRBV2,TRBJ2-6,-
CASSQAIGGWTEAFF,TRBV4-3,TRBJ1-1,-
CASSRRGRLAGGVAETQYF,TRBV2,TRBJ2-5,-
CASSPLAGVVYNEQFF,TRBV11-2,TRBJ2-1,few
CASSRTGVYEQYF,TRBV5-4,TRBJ2-7,-
CASTAGGFNEQFF,TRBV5-6,TRBJ2-1,few
CASSGHSGASTDTQYF,TRBV2,TRBJ2-3,-
CAISEGRGTDTQYF,TRBV10-3,TRBJ2-3,few
CASSLGRGRRGETQYF,TRBV11-2,TRBJ2-5,few
CATHSGTEAFF,TRBV28,TRBJ1-1,-
CSVQPGQPIGEQYF,TRBV29-1,TRBJ2-7,-
CASSSGTGSSYEQYF,TRBV7-2,TRBJ2-7,-
CASSPIKGQGNQPQHF,TRBV7-2,TRBJ1-5,-
CASSPRGGGTDTQYF,TRBV11-2,TRBJ2-3,few
CASSPTTSGGTDTQYF,TRBV4-1,TRBJ2-3,-
CATRDTGFNQPQHF,TRBV15,TRBJ1-5,-
CASSYPRGTGNEQFF,TRBV6-6,TRBJ2-1,few
CAIRPTGDGQETQYF,TRBV19,TRBJ2-5,-
CASSARGGPIHTGELFF,TRBV7-9,TRBJ2-2,few